A selection of T cell receptor beta chains follows, all from one sample in a study of blood T cell repertoires in COVID-19. Measured with immunoSEQ multiplex PCR; TCRdb has only the in-frame clones, and not every one. The table lists about 7,500 clones, approximately 89% of them singletons, with around 9% in the top ten. The sequenced material came from peripheral blood. Every receptor here comes from a human donor in a cohort sampled during active COVID-19. Both conserved end residues are part of each CDR3. Each record gives: J gene, CDR3 length, V gene, clone size, D gene, CDR3 DNA, CDR3 protein. A D gene is named only where the DNA matches it firmly. Clone size is shown for a subset of rows, as once, few, many or a class of expanded clone.

>TRBJ2-1|16|TRBV6-1|few|TRBD2
TGTGCCAGCAGTGAAGCAGCTAGCGGGGGCGGCAATGAGCAGTTCTTC
CASSEAASGGGNEQFF
>TRBJ2-1|15|TRBV5-1|.|TRBD2
TGCGCCAGCAGGGCCTCTAGCGGCCTGGGCAATGAGCAGTTCTTC
CASRASSGLGNEQFF
>TRBJ1-1|14|TRBV28|.|.
TGTGCCAGCAGCCCCCCAAGGAGTCACGCTGAAGCTTTCTTT
CASSPPRSHAEAFF
>TRBJ2-1|17|TRBV27|.|TRBD1
TGTGCCAGCAGTTTATTTTTTCAGGGGGCTTCCTACAATGAGCAGTTCTTC
CASSLFFQGASYNEQFF
>TRBJ1-4|16|TRBV18|.|TRBD1
TGTGCCAGCTCACGTAACACAGGGGGAGAAAATGAAAAACTGTTTTTT
CASSRNTGGENEKLFF
>TRBJ2-3|16|TRBV7-8|.|.
TGTGCCAGCAGCTTAGCGCTTTCAGTACACACAGATACGCAGTATTTT
CASSLALSVHTDTQYF
>TRBJ2-2|16|TRBV11-3|.|TRBD2
TGTGCCAGCAGCCCCGGGACTAGCGGGAGCTCCGGGGAGCTGTTTTTT
CASSPGTSGSSGELFF
>TRBJ1-1|13|TRBV30|.|.
TGTGCCTGGAGTGTACTGGGTCCTAGTGAAGCTTTCTTT
CAWSVLGPSEAFF
>TRBJ2-7|14|TRBV28|.|TRBD2
TGTGCCAGCAGCGAAGGCGGGAGGATCTACGAGCAGTACTTC
CASSEGGRIYEQYF
>TRBJ2-7|12|TRBV7-2|.|TRBD2
TGTGCCAGCAGCCCCGGAGGACTAGCGGAGTACTTC
CASSPGGLAEYF
>TRBJ2-7|14|TRBV3-1/TRBV3-2|once|TRBD1
TGTGCCAGCAGACCCCGGGACAGGGGTCCCGAGCAGTACTTC
CASRPRDRGPEQYF
>TRBJ1-5|14|TRBV5-1|.|.
TGCGCCAGCAGCTTTGCAGGGGGCAATCAGCCCCAGCATTTT
CASSFAGGNQPQHF
>TRBJ2-7|15|TRBV7-9|.|TRBD1
TGTGCCAGCAGCCCCAAGGACAGGGTATTGGGGGAGCAGTACTTC
CASSPKDRVLGEQYF
>TRBJ2-6|17|TRBV3-1/TRBV3-2|.|TRBD2
TGTGCCAGCAGCCCGGGACTAGCGGGAGCTGGGGCCAACGTCCTGACTTTC
CASSPGLAGAGANVLTF
>TRBJ2-1|16|TRBV7-2|.|TRBD2
TGTGCCAGCAGGGAAACCATAGCGGGTGAGGGGAATGAGCAGTTCTTC
CASRETIAGEGNEQFF
>TRBJ1-6|16|TRBV4-1|few|TRBD1
TGCGCCAGCAGCCAAGATGACGGACAGGGCTTTTCACCCCTCCACTTT
CASSQDDGQGFSPLHF
>TRBJ2-7|14|TRBV27|.|TRBD1
TGTGCCAGCAGTTTACGGACAGGGACCTACGAGCAGTACTTC
CASSLRTGTYEQYF
>TRBJ2-6|16|TRBV29-1|.|TRBD1
TGCAGCGTTCCAGGGGGCCGTTGGGGTGGGGCCAACGTCCTGACTTTC
CSVPGGRWGGANVLTF
>TRBJ1-2|15|TRBV27|.|.
TGTGCCAGCAGTTTATGGTCAGGGGTCTTCTATGGCTACACCTTC
CASSLWSGVFYGYTF
>TRBJ1-5|15|TRBV5-1|few|TRBD1
TGCGCCAGCAGCTTGTGGACAGGGGGCAATCAGCCCCAGCATTTT
CASSLWTGGNQPQHF
>TRBJ2-5|14|TRBV6-5|.|.
TGTGCCAGCAGTACGCGGGACCTCGTAGAGACCCAGTACTTC
CASSTRDLVETQYF
>TRBJ2-5|15|TRBV19|.|.
TGTGCCAGTAGTCAGTTAGCCATCGGACAAGAGACCCAGTACTTC
CASSQLAIGQETQYF
>TRBJ2-7|14|TRBV29-1|.|TRBD1
TGCAGCGTTGAAGATGGGACAGGGACACCGGAGCAGTACTTC
CSVEDGTGTPEQYF
>TRBJ2-7|16|TRBV19|.|TRBD2
TGTGCCAGTAGTATAGTTCTAGCGGGAGTCTCCTACGAGCAGTACTTC
CASSIVLAGVSYEQYF
>TRBJ2-1|16|TRBV9|.|.
TGTGCCAGCAGCGTACCTAATCGAGGGCCGAGAAATGAGCAGTTCTTC
CASSVPNRGPRNEQFF
>TRBJ2-7|13|TRBV28|few|.
TGTGCCAGCAGTTTAGTCGGGGAAAACGAGCAGTACTTC
CASSLVGENEQYF
>TRBJ1-3|14|TRBV28|.|.
TGTGCCAGCACCCCTCGCTGGCCTGGAAACACCATATATTTT
CASTPRWPGNTIYF
>TRBJ2-3|13|TRBV19|once|.
TGTGCCAGTAATAAAGAACGGACAGATACGCAGTATTTT
CASNKERTDTQYF
>TRBJ2-7|16|TRBV27|.|TRBD1
TGTGCCAGCAGTTTATCCCTTCCACAGGGGAGCCACGAGCAGTACTTC
CASSLSLPQGSHEQYF
>TRBJ2-1|15|TRBV3-1/TRBV3-2|.|.
TGTGCCAGCAGCCAAGACCCTAGCGACTACAATGAGCAGTTCTTC
CASSQDPSDYNEQFF
>TRBJ1-1|13|TRBV18|once|.
TGTGCCAGCTCACCAAGGGGAGGCACTGAAGCTTTCTTT
CASSPRGGTEAFF